One and the same sample provided the 31 T cell receptor beta chains below, sequenced in a study of shared clonotypes between healthy human individuals. The data were produced by immunoSEQ multiplex PCR, yet TCRdb's version contains in-frame clones alone and is incomplete. This repertoire shows approximately 500,000 clones, 60% to 85% found once; its top ten account for over 10%. The sequencing input was PBMCs. Every receptor here comes from a middle-aged woman in good health. Some clones in this sample may be carry-over from other donors' samples.

The chain is built from TRBV7-9 and TRBJ2-7; TRBD2 aligns across 11 bases. Germline trimming cut 5 bases from V and 1 base from J; bases unmatched to any gene: 7. Germline V gene sequence: CDR1 SEHNR, CDR2 FQNEAQ (reference sequence). This CDR3 region has 16 residues. CDR3 DNA: TGTGCCAGCAGCATTAGCGGGAGGGTCGATTCCTACGAGCAGTACTTC. It is translated as CASSISGRVDSYEQYF.

V gene TRBV11-2 combines with J gene TRBJ1-1; D is unclear. Germline-derived CDR1 and CDR2 are SGHAT and FQNNGV. This CDR3 is built from 13 residues. V lost 1 base, J lost 3 bases, and 6 bases lay in between. CDR3 region: CASSLGWDTEAFF. The CDR3 coding sequence is TGTGCCAGCAGCTTAGGTTGGGACACTGAAGCTTTCTTT.

This clone was seen a handful of times. The gene calls are TRBV19 and TRBJ2-7, with D possibly TRBD1 on 6 matching bases. CDR3 length equals 15 residues. Trimming cost V 4 bases and J 0 bases, with 13 bases left between them. Germline lookup yields CDR1 LNHDA and CDR2 SQIVND (reference sequence). CDR3 loop: CASSTRTAGSYEQYF. In nucleotides, the CDR3 is TGTGCCAGTAGTACGCGGACAGCAGGCTCCTACGAGCAGTACTTC.

The CDR3, as DNA: TGTGCCAGCAGCCCAGACAGGGGCGGCGAGCAGTACTTC. As protein: CASSPDRGGEQYF. V and J are TRBV11-2 and TRBJ2-5; 8 nucleotides agree with TRBD1. The end of the DNA aligns better with TRBJ2-7, so the J call may be wrong. This CDR3 has 13 residues. The germline gives CDR1 SGHAT, CDR2 FQNNGV.

This clone was detected only once. The V call is TRBV15, the J call TRBJ2-7, with no clear D. Germline V lookup: CDR1 LNHNV, CDR2 YYDKDF (reference sequence). The CDR3 covers 15 residues. The germline V and J ends were trimmed by 0 bases and 3 bases, with 12 bases remaining between them. In DNA form, the CDR3 reads TGTGCCACCAGCAGAGATGTCCAGCCCTTCTACGAGCAGTACTTC. Translated, it gives CATSRDVQPFYEQYF. The variable domain in full, completed from reference TRBV15 and TRBJ2-7, reads DAMVIQNPRYQVTQFGKPVTLSCSQTLNHNVMYWYQQKSSQAPKLLFHYYDKDFNNEADTPDNFQSRRPNTSFCFLDIRSPGLGDTAMYLCATSRDVQPFYEQYFGPGTRLTVT.

The rearrangement uses TRBV4-1 and TRBJ1-5; D is unresolved. The V end lost 1 base, the J end lost 0 bases, and 10 bases lay between the germline ends. Germline V gene lookup returns CDR1 MGHRA and CDR2 YSYEKL. The CDR3 spans 16 residues. CDR3 residues: CASSQGSIYSNQPQHF. CDR3 DNA: TGCGCCAGCAGCCAAGGCTCGATTTATAGCAATCAGCCCCAGCATTTT.

The chain couples TRBV10-3 to TRBJ2-3; TRBD2 might be the D (6 bases). V was cut by 4 bases and J by 4 bases, with 12 bases left in between. The CDR3 covers 14 residues. CDR1 is ENHRY, CDR2 SYGVKD, per germline. CDR3 sequence: CAISVEGRSDTQYF. The DNA of the CDR3 is TGTGCCATCAGTGTAGAGGGGAGGTCAGATACGCAGTATTTT.

The J gene is TRBJ2-5, the V gene TRBV21-1. TRBV21-1 is assigned pseudogene status. The CDR3 consists of 17 residues. The CDR3 DNA reads TGTGCCAGCAGCAACTCATCCAGGGGGAGGGCCATGGAGACCCAGTACTTC. This codes for CASSNSSRGRAMETQYF.

The rearrangement links TRBV10-2 to TRBJ1-3, with no clear D. Germline V gives CDR1 WSHSY, CDR2 SAAADI. This CDR3 contains 13 residues. Trimming shortened V by 8 bases and J by 0 bases, and 8 bases separated the two germline ends. DNA for the CDR3: TGCGCCAGCCACGGGCCCTCTGGAAACACCATATATTTT. As protein: CASHGPSGNTIYF.

The chain employs TRBV2 and TRBJ2-1, with D perhaps TRBD2 (6 bases). CDR1 and CDR2 (germline): SNHLY, FYNNEI. CDR3 size: 14 residues. Trimming stripped 8 bases from V and 8 bases from J, with 19 bases between. The CDR3 DNA reads TGTGCCAGCGAATGGGGAGGCGGGTCGTATGAGCAGTTCTTC. Its protein product is CASEWGGGSYEQFF.

The chain couples TRBV18 to TRBJ2-2, with D unclear. The germline CDR1 and CDR2 sequences are KGHSH and LQKENI. V was trimmed by 2 bases and J by 1 base, leaving 8 bases between them. The length of the CDR3 is 15 residues. The CDR3 loop is CASSPSWMNTGELFF. As DNA, the CDR3 is TGTGCCAGCTCACCAAGCTGGATGAACACCGGGGAGCTGTTTTTT.

The V gene is TRBV6-1, the J gene TRBJ1-1; D not certain. Germline V gives CDR1 MNHNS, CDR2 SASEGT. CDR3 length: 11 amino acids. Trimming cost V 6 bases and J 6 bases, with 8 bases left between them. The DNA of the CDR3 is TGTGCCAGCAGCAACAGCGCTGAAGCTTTCTTT. It is translated as CASSNSAEAFF.

About this clone: A much larger clonotype is one base distant, so this may be a read error. Other nucleotide sequences in the sample specify the same CDR3. The gene calls are TRBV7-2 and TRBJ1-1, with D hard to call. This CDR3 is 13 amino acids long. Per the germline V gene, CDR1 is SGHTA and CDR2 is FQGNSA. Trimming removed 3 bases from V and 1 base from J, with 6 bases in between. CDR3 in amino acids: CASSLRQNTEAFF. The CDR3 nucleotides are TGTGCCAGCAGCTTGAGACAGAACACTGAAGCTTTCTTT.

This chain joins TRBV28 and TRBJ2-5, with D perhaps assigned TRBD1 or TRBD2 (5 bases each). The DNA end is more similar to TRBJ2-7, so the J call may be wrong. In germline, CDR1 is MDHEN, CDR2 SYDVKM. CDR3 length equals 13 residues. CDR3 DNA sequence: TGTGCCAGCCGGGACGGAAAGTGGTACGAGCAGTACTTC. It specifies CASRDGKWYEQYF.

V and J are TRBV27 and TRBJ2-7; TRBD1 agrees at 7 bases. Losses at the gene ends were 2 bases for V and 2 bases for J; bases not matched to a gene: 3. The CDR3 sequence is 14 residues long. Germline CDR1 and CDR2: MNHEY and SMNVEV (reference sequence). CDR3 DNA: TGTGCCAGCAGTTTAAGGGGGCCAGCCTACGAGCAGTACTTC. Translating it yields CASSLRGPAYEQYF.

The rearrangement links TRBV10-1 to TRBJ2-2, with a tentative D call TRBD1 (6 bases). The CDR3 totals 14 residues. Germline V lookup: CDR1 WNHNN, CDR2 SYGVQD (reference sequence). Trimming stripped 7 bases from V and 1 base from J, with 10 bases between. The CDR3 here is CASMGTLNTGELFF. As DNA, the CDR3 is TGCGCCAGCATGGGGACACTGAACACCGGGGAGCTGTTTTTT.

This chain links TRBV19 with TRBJ2-2, with D unresolved. Trimming shortened V by 1 base and J by 3 bases, and 6 bases separated the two germline ends. This CDR3 region has 14 residues. Germline V gives CDR1 LNHDA, CDR2 SQIVND (reference sequence). The CDR3 nucleotides read TGTGCCAGTAGTATAGTTCGGGACACCGGGGAGCTGTTTTTT. Amino acids: CASSIVRDTGELFF.

CDR3 bases: TGTGCCAGCAGCTCGACAGGGAAAGAGACCCAGTACTTC. It is translated as CASSSTGKETQYF. This chain connects TRBV7-8 to TRBJ2-5, with TRBD1 matching 7 bases. V lost 4 bases, J lost 3 bases, and 2 bases stayed unmatched. The CDR3 totals 13 residues. Germline assignment: CDR1 SGHVS and CDR2 FQNEAQ.

The CDR3 coding sequence is TGCGCCAGCAGCCGAAATGACAGGGGAGAGCCCCAGCATTTT. It translates to CASSRNDRGEPQHF. The J gene is TRBJ1-5, the V gene TRBV5-1; TRBD1 matches 8 bases. The V gene end was trimmed by 4 bases and the J gene end by 8 bases; junction bases not matched to a gene: 8. Germline assignment: CDR1 SGHRS and CDR2 YFSETQ. CDR3 size: 14 residues.

This clone was recorded many times. The CDR3 reads CSHRENTEAFF. Here the CDR3 DNA reads TGCAGTCACAGGGAGAACACTGAAGCTTTCTTT. This rearrangement joins TRBV20-1 to TRBJ1-1, with a possible D match to TRBD1 (6 bases). The CDR3 has 11 amino acids. The V and J ends lost 8 bases and 1 base respectively, with 8 bases between them. Germline lookup yields CDR1 DFQATT and CDR2 SNEGSKA (reference sequence).

This clone has more than one count but fewer than ten. This chain links TRBV9 with TRBJ2-7; perhaps TRBD2 as D (6 bases). The V end was cut by 1 base, the J end by 3 bases, with 11 bases between. This CDR3 is built from 14 residues. The germline V gene encodes CDR1 SGDLS and CDR2 YYNGEE. The CDR3, as DNA: TGTGCCAGCAGCGTATCCCCTAGCGACTACGAGCAGTACTTC. Translated: CASSVSPSDYEQYF. Based on the CDR3 plus reference TRBV9 and TRBJ2-7, the full variable domain is DSGVTQTPKHLITATGQRVTLRCSPRSGDLSVYWYQQSLDQGLQFLIQYYNGEERAKGNILERFSAQQFPDLHSELNLSSLELGDSALYFCASSVSPSDYEQYFGPGTRLTVT.

The chain employs TRBV28 and TRBJ2-7, with 8 bases identical to TRBD1. Germline CDR1 is MDHEN and CDR2 is SYDVKM. The V gene end was trimmed by 6 bases and the J gene end by 2 bases; junction bases not matched to a gene: 6. The CDR3 totals 14 residues. CDR3 nucleotide sequence: TGTGCCAGCAGGCCGGGACAGGCAACCTACGAGCAGTACTTC. Residues: CASRPGQATYEQYF. Supplemented by reference TRBV28 and TRBJ2-7, the full variable domain reads DVKVTQSSRYLVKRTGEKVFLECVQDMDHENMFWYRQDPGLGLRLIYFSYDVKMKEKGDIPEGYSVSREKKERFSLILESASTNQTSMYLCASRPGQATYEQYFGPGTRLTVT.

This clone was seen more than once but under ten times. The chain couples TRBV29-1 to TRBJ1-1; D is ambiguous. With 7 bases removed from V and 2 bases from J, the gap between germline ends came to 14 bases. This CDR3 has 13 residues. Germline V gene lookup returns CDR1 SQVTM and CDR2 ANQGSEA. CDR3 sequence reads: CSASEGTNTEAFF. The CDR3 nucleotides read TGCAGCGCGTCGGAGGGAACAAACACTGAAGCTTTCTTT.

This clone was counted a few times. The genes are TRBV10-3 and TRBJ1-1; D is perhaps TRBD1 (5 bases). The CDR3 sequence is 13 residues long. Germline V gene lookup returns CDR1 ENHRY and CDR2 SYGVKD. V dropped 6 bases and J dropped 1 base, with 9 bases sitting between them. The CDR3 reads CAISRDPNTEAFF. Written as DNA, the CDR3 is TGTGCCATCAGCAGGGACCCGAACACTGAAGCTTTCTTT.

The rearrangement links TRBV4-2 to TRBJ1-4; the match to TRBD1 covers 7 bases. With V trimmed by 6 bases and J by 8 bases, 9 bases remained unmatched. Per germline, CDR1 LGHNA and CDR2 YNFKEQ. This CDR3 is built from 14 residues. The CDR3 DNA reads TGTGCCAGCAGTCACGACAGGGAGATGGAAAAACTGTTTTTT. This sequence encodes CASSHDREMEKLFF.

The V call is TRBV18, the J call TRBJ2-4; 9 bases are a match to TRBD1. The CDR3 covers 17 residues. Germline trimming cut 3 bases from V and 0 bases from J; bases unmatched to any gene: 6. Per germline, CDR1 KGHSH and CDR2 LQKENI. Here the CDR3 DNA reads TGTGCCAGCTCACCGGGACAGGGTGAACTAGCCAAAAACATTCAGTACTTC. Protein: CASSPGQGELAKNIQYF.

This clone was picked up one time. The V gene is TRBV2, the J gene TRBJ1-4, with 9 bases matching TRBD1. The germline gives CDR1 SNHLY, CDR2 FYNNEI. The CDR3 loop spans 14 amino acids. V gave up 7 bases and J gave up 6 bases; unmatched junction bases: 6. CDR3 region: CASILDRGDEKLFF. The DNA for the CDR3 is TGTGCCAGCATCCTCGACAGGGGGGATGAAAAACTGTTTTTT.

This rearrangement joins TRBV7-3 to TRBJ1-4; D gene unclear. Trimming cost V 4 bases and J 11 bases, with 11 bases left between them. The CDR3 sequence is 12 residues long. CDR1 SGHTA and CDR2 FQGTGA come from the germline V gene. CDR3 in amino acids: CASSSSGVKLFF. For the CDR3, the DNA is TGTGCCAGCAGCTCGAGCGGGGTTAAACTGTTTTTT.

The rearrangement joins TRBV11-3 to TRBJ2-1; tentatively, D is TRBD1 (5 bases). Trimming stripped 5 bases from V and 7 bases from J, with 15 bases between. This CDR3 comprises 14 residues. Germline assignment: CDR1 SGHNT and CDR2 YENEEA. The CDR3, as DNA: TGTGCCAGCAGCAAAGATGGGGCCGGGAATGAGCAGTTCTTC. Translated, it gives CASSKDGAGNEQFF.

This chain joins TRBV6-5 and TRBJ1-3; 7 bases match TRBD1. J was trimmed by 2 bases and V by 4 bases; bases with no gene match: 2. This CDR3 region has 14 residues. Germline CDR1 reads MNHEY; CDR2 reads SVGAGI. The CDR3 nucleotides are TGTGCCAGCAGTTCGACAGGGCCTGGAAACACCATATATTTT. This gives the protein CASSSTGPGNTIYF.

V usage is TRBV10-3 and J usage is TRBJ1-5, with a weak D call TRBD1 (6 bases). The CDR3 covers 12 residues. Deletions cut 10 bases from V and 3 bases from J, with 10 bases between. CDR1 and CDR2 from the germline V gene are ENHRY and SYGVKD. CDR3 loop: CATRTANQPQHF. The CDR3 bases are TGTGCCACCAGGACAGCCAATCAGCCCCAGCATTTT.